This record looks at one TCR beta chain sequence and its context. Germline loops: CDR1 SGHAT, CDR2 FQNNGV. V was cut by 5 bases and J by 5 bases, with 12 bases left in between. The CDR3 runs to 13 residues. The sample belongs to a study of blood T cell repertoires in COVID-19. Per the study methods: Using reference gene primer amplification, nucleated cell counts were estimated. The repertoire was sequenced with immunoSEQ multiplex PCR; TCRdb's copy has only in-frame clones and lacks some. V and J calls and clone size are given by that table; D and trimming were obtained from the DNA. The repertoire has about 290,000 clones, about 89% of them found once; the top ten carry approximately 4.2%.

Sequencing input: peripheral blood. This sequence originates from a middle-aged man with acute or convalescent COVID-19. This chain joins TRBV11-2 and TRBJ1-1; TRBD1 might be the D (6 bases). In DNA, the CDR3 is TGTGCCAGCAGCCTACAGGGTGGGACTGAAGCTTTCTTT. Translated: CASSLQGGTEAFF.